The 29 T cell receptor beta chains reported below all come from one sample, sequenced in a study of control samples from healthy donors and cancer patients. The table came from immunoSEQ multiplex PCR; TCRdb's copy has only in-frame clones and leaves some out. In the table there are tens of thousands of clones, roughly nine tenths of which are singletons. The sample consisted of blood. Every receptor here comes from a young woman in good health.

This clone was seen just once. V is TRBV5-4 and J is TRBJ1-2; D is uncertain. There are 14 residues in the CDR3. V lost 4 bases, J lost 1 base, and 11 bases lay in between. The germline V gene encodes CDR1 SGHNT and CDR2 YYREEE (reference sequence). CDR3 sequence reads: CASSTRALNYGYTF. CDR3 bases: TGTGCCAGCAGCACCCGGGCCCTTAACTATGGCTACACCTTC.

V and J are TRBV5-1 and TRBJ2-1; no clear D. This CDR3 contains 13 residues. Trimming took 0 bases from V and 6 from J, leaving 7 bases between them. Germline CDR1 reads SGHRS; CDR2 reads YFSETQ. In DNA form, the CDR3 reads TGCGCCAGCAGCTTGGTTAGTAGCAATGAGCAGTTCTTC. Translating gives CASSLVSSNEQFF.

This clone occurred a few times. The chain joins TRBV7-2 to TRBJ2-1, with a weak D call TRBD1 (6 bases). Germline V CDR1 and CDR2: SGHTA, FQGNSA. This CDR3 contains 15 residues. Trimming took 2 bases from V and 4 from J, leaving 12 bases between them. CDR3 residues: CASSLQGNVYNEQFF. The DNA of the CDR3 is TGTGCCAGCAGCTTACAGGGGAATGTTTACAATGAGCAGTTCTTC.

The CDR3 DNA reads as TGTGCCAGCAGCTTTTCCCAAGAGACCCAGTACTTC. Translating gives CASSFSQETQYF. This chain joins TRBV7-9 and TRBJ2-5; unclear D gene. Germline CDR1 and CDR2: SEHNR and FQNEAQ (reference sequence). The germline V and J ends were trimmed by 3 bases and 1 base, with 3 bases remaining between them. The CDR3 runs 12 residues.

This chain uses TRBV5-1 with TRBJ1-2; maybe TRBD1 (6 bases). The ends were cut back, 0 bases at V and 4 bases at J, with 13 bases in the middle. Germline CDR1 and CDR2: SGHRS and YFSETQ. The CDR3 consists of 15 residues. CDR3 coding DNA: TGCGCCAGCAGCTTGGGGCAGGGGCTTATCTATGGCTACACCTTC. It encodes CASSLGQGLIYGYTF.

J is TRBJ1-2 and V is TRBV19; D perhaps matches TRBD1 (5 bases). Germline V lookup: CDR1 LNHDA, CDR2 SQIVND (reference sequence). The CDR3 is 13 amino acids. V lost 4 bases and J lost 6, with 12 bases in between. The CDR3, as DNA: TGTGCCAGTAGTACCGCCGGCAGGGATGGCTACACCTTC. Its translation: CASSTAGRDGYTF.

The V call is TRBV12-3 or TRBV12-4, the J call TRBJ1-2, with 8 bases aligning to TRBD1. CDR3 length equals 13 residues. V shed 5 bases, J shed 4 bases, and the junction held 3 bases outside the gene matches. The CDR3: CASSLDRGYGYTF. CDR3 coding DNA: TGTGCCAGCAGTCTCGACAGGGGCTATGGCTACACCTTC.

This chain links TRBV12-3 or TRBV12-4 with TRBJ1-3; unclear D gene. The CDR3 has 13 amino acids. Trimming took 4 bases from V and 0 from J, leaving 4 bases between them. The CDR3 nucleotides read TGTGCCAGCAGTTCAAGCTCTGGAAACACCATATATTTT. It codes for CASSSSSGNTIYF.

V gene TRBV6-5 combines with J gene TRBJ1-1; unclear D gene. This CDR3 has 13 residues. Germline-derived CDR1 and CDR2 are MNHEY and SVGAGI. Trimming left V 7 bases short and J 3 bases short, with 12 bases between. The CDR3 region has the DNA TGTGCCAGCATTAAAAGTTGGGACACTGAAGCTTTCTTT. Amino acids: CASIKSWDTEAFF.

As DNA, the CDR3 is TGTGCCAGCAGTGACAAGGACAGGGCGCATTATGGCTACACCTTC. Translated, it gives CASSDKDRAHYGYTF. The chain employs TRBV5-5 and TRBJ1-2; 8 nucleotides agree with TRBD1. This CDR3 has 15 residues. Per germline, CDR1 SGHKS and CDR2 YYEKEE (reference sequence). The V gene end was trimmed by 5 bases and the J gene end by 5 bases; junction bases not matched to a gene: 11.

This clone was detected once. The V and J genes are TRBV6-6 and TRBJ2-2, with a weak D call TRBD2 (7 bases). The germline V and J ends were trimmed by 4 bases and 7 bases, with 19 bases remaining between them. The CDR3 is 16 residues long. CDR1 and CDR2 from the germline V gene are MNHNY and SVGAGI (reference sequence). CDR3 loop: CASSSRDRGGGGELFF. CDR3 nucleotides: TGTGCCAGCAGTTCACGCGATAGGGGGGGTGGCGGGGAGCTGTTTTTT.

The chain recombines TRBV19 with TRBJ1-1; D gene uncertain. The CDR3 length is 13 residues. Germline lookup yields CDR1 LNHDA and CDR2 SQIVND (reference sequence). The V end was cut by 4 bases, the J end by 5 bases, with 11 bases between. CDR3 nucleotide sequence: TGTGCCAGTAGTAATATGATGGTGACTGAAGCTTTCTTT. It specifies CASSNMMVTEAFF. Combining the CDR3 with reference TRBV19 and TRBJ1-1 gives the whole variable domain DGGITQSPKYLFRKEGQNVTLSCEQNLNHDAMYWYRQDPGQGLRLIYYSQIVNDFQKGDIAEGYSVSREKKESFPLTVTSAQKNPTAFYLCASSNMMVTEAFFGQGTRLTVV.

The chain has TRBV12-5 and TRBJ1-2; 8 bases agree with TRBD1. This CDR3 is 14 amino acids long. The J segment lost 5 bases and the V segment lost 4 bases, leaving 6 bases of the junction unmatched. CDR1 is LGHNT, CDR2 FRNRAP, per germline. The DNA of the CDR3 is TGTGCTAGTGGTTGGGACAGGTCCCCTTATGGCTACACCTTC. It codes for CASGWDRSPYGYTF.

The chain links TRBV12-5 to TRBJ2-1; weak D call: TRBD2 (5 bases). V lost 3 bases and J 12 bases, leaving 30 bases between the germline ends. Germline assignment: CDR1 LGHNT and CDR2 FRNRAP. The CDR3 has 18 residues. The CDR3 nucleotides read TGTGCTAGTGGTTTTAGCCTCACTAGAGCGGCTTCCGGGGAGCGGCAGTTCTTC. The encoded protein is CASGFSLTRAASGERQFF.

The chain has TRBV6-6 and TRBJ1-1; D is unresolved. CDR3 length: 14 residues. Per the germline V gene, CDR1 is MNHNY and CDR2 is SVGAGI (reference sequence). Trimming took off 4 bases at V and 4 bases at J, with 13 bases between the two ends. DNA for the CDR3: TGTGCCAGCAGTTCCCACATACAGCTCACTGAAGCTTTCTTT. It encodes CASSSHIQLTEAFF.

This clone showed up just once. The chain joins TRBV13 to TRBJ2-1; possible D gene TRBD2, 6 bases. Trimming cost V 5 bases and J 4 bases, with 12 bases left between them. There are 14 residues in the CDR3. Germline CDR1 is PRHDT and CDR2 is FYEKMQ (reference sequence). Here the CDR3 DNA reads TGTGCCAGCAGCGCACTGGGACTGTACAATGAGCAGTTCTTC. The encoded protein is CASSALGLYNEQFF.

This chain uses TRBV5-1 with TRBJ1-2, with D uncertain. V lost 4 bases and J 4 bases, leaving 8 bases between the germline ends. There are 12 residues in the CDR3. Germline assignment: CDR1 SGHRS and CDR2 YFSETQ. The CDR3 sequence is CASSTGPYGYTF. Here the CDR3 DNA reads TGCGCCAGCAGCACTGGACCCTATGGCTACACCTTC.

The rearrangement uses TRBV11-3 and TRBJ2-2; unclear D gene. The CDR3 length is 14 residues. V was clipped by 4 bases and J by 2 bases, with 8 bases between them. Germline assignment: CDR1 SGHNT and CDR2 YENEEA. CDR3 coding DNA: TGTGCCAGCAGCTCCACTGTAAACACCGGGGAGCTGTTTTTT. Encoded protein: CASSSTVNTGELFF.

The chain links TRBV3-1 (or the pseudogene TRBV3-2) to TRBJ1-2, with D perhaps TRBD1 (5 bases). The V end lost 4 bases, the J end lost 2 bases, and 14 bases lay between the germline ends. CDR1 is LGHDT, CDR2 YNNKEL, per germline (reference sequence). This CDR3 is 15 amino acids long. CDR3 protein: CASSPLLGPNYGYTF. The CDR3 region has the DNA TGTGCCAGCAGCCCCCTGCTGGGGCCAAACTATGGCTACACCTTC.

This sequence joins TRBV29-1 and TRBJ2-1; tentative D call: TRBD2 (6 bases). Between the trimmed V and J ends, which lost 4 bases and 4 bases, there was a span of 11 bases. This CDR3 has 13 residues. Germline V CDR1 and CDR2: SQVTM, ANQGSEA. In nucleotides, the CDR3 is TGCAGCGTTGGGAGGAGGGCTTACAATGAGCAGTTCTTC. The encoded protein is CSVGRRAYNEQFF.

V and J are TRBV7-2 and TRBJ1-5, with 7 positions matching TRBD1. The V and J ends lost 6 bases and 2 bases, in that order; junction bases with no gene match: 7. The CDR3 consists of 15 residues. CDR1 and CDR2 from the germline V gene are SGHTA and FQGNSA. The DNA for the CDR3 is TGTGCCAGCAGTGATAGACAGGGACGCAATCAGCCCCAGCATTTT. This encodes CASSDRQGRNQPQHF.

The chain links TRBV6-5 to TRBJ1-5; 7 bases are a match to TRBD1. Trimming removed 6 bases from V and 0 bases from J; junction bases left unmatched: 5. The CDR3 is 15 amino acids. CDR1 and CDR2 (germline): MNHEY, SVGAGI. The DNA for the CDR3 is TGTGCCAGCAGACTGGGACAGCATAGCAATCAGCCCCAGCATTTT. Protein sequence: CASRLGQHSNQPQHF.

The V call is TRBV9, the J call TRBJ2-3, with TRBD2 matching over 7 bases. The length of the CDR3 is 17 residues. CDR1 is SGDLS, CDR2 YYNGEE, per germline. After removal of 4 bases from V and 0 bases from J, the junction contained 11 bases not matched to a gene. CDR3 loop: CASSLAAGSGSTDTQYF. CDR3 nucleotides: TGTGCCAGCAGCCTTGCAGCGGGTAGCGGGAGCACAGATACGCAGTATTTT.

This clone showed up just once. V usage is TRBV5-1 and J usage is TRBJ1-1, with a tentative D call TRBD1 (6 bases). Between the trimmed V and J ends, which lost 4 bases and 5 bases, there was a span of 12 bases. This CDR3 region has 13 residues. CDR1 and CDR2 (germline): SGHRS, YFSETQ. Written as DNA, the CDR3 is TGCGCCAGCAGCACTGAGGGGGAAACTGAAGCTTTCTTT. Protein product: CASSTEGETEAFF. Combining the CDR3 with reference TRBV5-1 and TRBJ1-1 gives the whole variable domain KAGVTQTPRYLIKTRGQQVTLSCSPISGHRSVSWYQQTPGQGLQFLFEYFSETQRNKGNFPGRFSGRQFSNSRSEMNVSTLELGDSALYLCASSTEGETEAFFGQGTRLTVV.

This clone was observed a few times. The V gene is TRBV30, the J gene TRBJ1-2; 7 positions agree with TRBD1. The CDR3 totals 15 residues. Germline-derived CDR1 and CDR2 are GTSNPN and SVGIG (reference sequence). J gave up 5 bases and V 4 bases, and 13 bases lay outside the gene matches. CDR3 in DNA: TGTGCCTGGAAACCTTATCAGGGGGGAGAGTATGGCTACACCTTC. Translated: CAWKPYQGGEYGYTF.

The chain joins TRBV5-6 to TRBJ1-3, with 9 bases matching TRBD1. The J segment lost 7 bases and the V segment lost 0 bases, leaving 2 bases of the junction unmatched. The germline gives CDR1 SGHDT, CDR2 YYEEEE. The CDR3 contains 14 residues. CDR3 protein: CASSLVQGANTIYF. For the CDR3, the DNA is TGTGCCAGCAGCTTGGTACAGGGGGCCAACACCATATATTTT.

V and J are TRBV27 and TRBJ2-2, with D hard to call. CDR3 length equals 12 residues. CDR1 is MNHEY, CDR2 SMNVEV, per germline (reference sequence). V was clipped by 3 bases and J by 4 bases, with 3 bases between them. The CDR3 loop reads CASSFATGELFF. The CDR3 DNA reads as TGTGCCAGCAGTTTCGCCACCGGGGAGCTGTTTTTT.

The chain uses TRBV21-1 and TRBJ1-1; the DNA was not compared with TRBD1, the D call given in the table. TRBV21-1 is marked as a pseudogene. The CDR3 length is 13 residues. DNA of the CDR3: TGTGCCAGCACCAGCCCGGACAGGGGAAGAGCTTTCTTT. Translation: CASTSPDRGRAFF.

This chain connects TRBV5-1 to TRBJ2-5, with 8 bases fitting TRBD2. Per germline, CDR1 SGHRS and CDR2 YFSETQ. V was clipped by 6 bases and J by 2 bases; unmatched bases: 12. The CDR3 contains 16 residues. The CDR3 protein is CASNLLAADLQETQYF. DNA of the CDR3: TGCGCCAGCAATCTACTAGCGGCCGACCTTCAAGAGACCCAGTACTTC.